What follows is one T cell receptor (beta chain) and its context. This clonotype appeared a few times. No cognate antigen has been identified for it. One base away there is no much larger clone; base qualities are not given. These data are taken from a study of blood T cells in healthy people across ages (dated by TCRdb to 2013 to 2016). For the wider study: Template switching captured roughly one uniquely barcoded TCR beta cDNA molecule per two T cells in model experiments. Age-related changes in TCR beta repertoire diversity were measured in the study by deep sequencing normalized with unique cDNA molecular identifiers. Using the same blood draw, the study looked at two additional independent replicas of 1 million unique cDNA reads for two donors, one aged 18 to 30 and the other aged 80 or older. To avoid experimental bias, donors of different ages were randomly spread across the sequencing lanes. Four age groups were formed from the donors: young (average approximately 15 years), middle-aged (approximately 39), aged (under 70) and long-lived (82). Broader findings and caveats from the paper: Since profiling was done on bulk unsorted PBMCs, naive and antigen-experienced compartments could not be conclusively compared. Because the CMV infection status of the donors was unknown, age-related changes in expanded clonotypes may potentially have been confounded. As age increased, observed TCR beta diversity per million T cells dropped in a roughly linear way, and a significant reduction was already evident by age roughly 36. Estimates of total diversity from one million sequenced T cells were regarded as lower bounds and underestimates. A strong correlation was found between observed TCR beta diversity and the percentage of naive T cells measured by flow cytometry. Compared with the aged group, more naive CD4+ T cells, fewer expanded clones and increased TCR diversity were shown by the long-lived group, suggesting age selection.

The CDR3 covers 14 residues, taking in both the cysteine and the phenylalanine. Only the CDR3 part of the read is kept: 42 bases, read in frame from the first base. V is trimmed back by 10 bases and J by 5 bases, and the junction contains 11 bases that no gene match accounts for. CDR1 and CDR2, per the germline V gene (reference sequence), are LNHDA and SQIVND. The donors were 40 or so Caucasian individuals from Russia, aged 6 to 90 years, who were systemically healthy. Each donor gave 9.5 to 10 milliliters of peripheral blood, drawn into EDTA-treated Vacutainer tubes. Ficoll-Paque density-gradient centrifugation was used to isolate PBMCs, with at least 7 million obtained per sample. Trizol reagent was used to extract total RNA from the PBMCs, yielding at least 5.5 micrograms per sample. For every donor, an aliquot of PBMCs went through flow cytometry to measure the percentages of naive CD45RAhigh/CD27high T cells.

The protocol used for the library was 5' RACE. The listed sequencing device is Illumina HiSeq 2500. The second PCR ran for about 6 to 11 cycles and used a J-beta primer mix along with a sample-barcoded 5' primer. Each TCR beta cDNA molecule received a unique molecular identifier from a template-switch 5' adaptor carrying 12 random nucleotides. At least 3 million CDR3-containing paired-end reads were obtained from each sample. The Mint cDNA synthesis kit, primed by a TRBC-specific oligonucleotide, was used to synthesize first-strand cDNA from all RNA. All cDNA was treated with uracil-DNA glycosylase and then went through a first 18-cycle PCR with the universal primers M1SS and BC2_uni_R. Turning to the authors' computational methods: Normalization of each sample was performed by random selection of 1 million high-quality reads, each carrying a distinct molecular identifier. Instead of being binned into consensus sequences, reads with shared molecular identifiers were discarded. MiTCR, with a Q25 quality threshold and the strictest error-elimination algorithm, was used for CDR3 identification, clonotype clustering and error correction. A nonparametric unseen species model with Euler transformation was used to estimate lower-bound total TCR beta diversity. The raw public reads went through TCRdb reprocessing: fastp at Q25, MiXCR clone calling, in-frame beta chains kept. Each entry merges the rows of one CDR3 protein and shows their most common DNA and genes. V and J calls and clone size were set by TCRdb, not the authors. This sample comprises 550,000 to 800,000 distinct CDR3 sequences, roughly 30% of them detected only once. The ten top clones hold just over 15% of the sample.

The sequenced sample was blood. The origin of this receptor is an elderly woman in good health. Donor details come from another sample of the same person, matched by shared clones. The chain joins TRBV19 to TRBJ2-1, and 7 junction bases match TRBD2. Here the CDR3 is given as CATVSGLYHNEQFF. The DNA sequence is as follows: TGTGCCACCGTTTCGGGACTATATCACAATGAGCAGTTCTTC.